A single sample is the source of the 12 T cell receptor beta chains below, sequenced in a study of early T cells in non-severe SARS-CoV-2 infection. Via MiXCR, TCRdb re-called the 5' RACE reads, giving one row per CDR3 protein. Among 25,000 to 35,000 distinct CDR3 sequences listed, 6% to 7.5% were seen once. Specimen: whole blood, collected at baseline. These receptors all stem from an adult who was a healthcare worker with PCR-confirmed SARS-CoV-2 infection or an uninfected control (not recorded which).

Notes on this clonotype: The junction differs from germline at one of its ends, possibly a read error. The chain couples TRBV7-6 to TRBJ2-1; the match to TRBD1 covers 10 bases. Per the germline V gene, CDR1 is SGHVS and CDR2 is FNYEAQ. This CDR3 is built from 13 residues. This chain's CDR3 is CVSSLDRGNEQFF. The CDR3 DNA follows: TGTGTCAGCAGCTTGGACAGGGGGAATGAGCAGTTCTTC.

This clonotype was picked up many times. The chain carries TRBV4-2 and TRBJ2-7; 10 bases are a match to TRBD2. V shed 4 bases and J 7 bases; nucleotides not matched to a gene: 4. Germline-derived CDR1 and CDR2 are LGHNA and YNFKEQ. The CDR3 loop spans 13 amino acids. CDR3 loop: CASSPRLAGEQYF. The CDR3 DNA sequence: TGTGCCAGCAGCCCTAGACTAGCGGGTGAGCAGTACTTC.

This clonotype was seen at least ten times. The DNA of the CDR3 is TGTGCCAGCAGTACTCAGCCCCCTCGGGACTATTCCTACGAGCAGTACTTC. It specifies CASSTQPPRDYSYEQYF. The chain employs TRBV28 and TRBJ2-7, with TRBD2 matching over 7 bases. The CDR3 loop spans 17 amino acids. CDR1 and CDR2 (germline): MDHEN, SYDVKM. The V gene end was trimmed by 5 bases and the J gene end by 1 base; junction bases not matched to a gene: 14.

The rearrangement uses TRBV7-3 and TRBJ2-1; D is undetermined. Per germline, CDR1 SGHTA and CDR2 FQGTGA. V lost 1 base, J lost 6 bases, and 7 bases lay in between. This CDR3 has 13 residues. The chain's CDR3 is CASSLSSGNEQFF. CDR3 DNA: TGTGCCAGCAGCTTAAGTTCGGGCAATGAGCAGTTCTTC.

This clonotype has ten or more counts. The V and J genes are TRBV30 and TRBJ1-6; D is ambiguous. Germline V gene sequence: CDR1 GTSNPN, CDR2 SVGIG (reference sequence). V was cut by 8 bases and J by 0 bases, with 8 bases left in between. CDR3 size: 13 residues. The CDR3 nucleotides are TGTGCCGCGATGAGCTCCTATAATTCACCCCTCCACTTT. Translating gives CAAMSSYNSPLHF. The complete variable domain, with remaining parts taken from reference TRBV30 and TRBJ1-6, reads SQTIHQWPATLVQPVGSPLSLECTVEGTSNPNLYWYRQAAGRGLQLLFYSVGIGQISSEVPQNLSASRPQDRQFILSSKKLLLSDSGFYLCAAMSSYNSPLHFGNGTRLTVT.

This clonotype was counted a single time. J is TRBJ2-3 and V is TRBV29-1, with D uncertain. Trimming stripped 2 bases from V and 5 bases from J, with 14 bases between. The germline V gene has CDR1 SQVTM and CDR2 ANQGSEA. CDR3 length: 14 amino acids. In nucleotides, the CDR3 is TGCAGCGTTGAAATGATCGTAGGTGGAGATACGCAGTATTTT. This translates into CSVEMIVGGDTQYF.

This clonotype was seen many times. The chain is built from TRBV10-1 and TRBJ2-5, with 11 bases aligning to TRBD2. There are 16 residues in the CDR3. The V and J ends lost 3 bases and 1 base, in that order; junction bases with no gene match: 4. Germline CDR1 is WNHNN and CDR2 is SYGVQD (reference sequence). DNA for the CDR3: TGCGCCAGCAGTGAAGCCACTAGCGGGGGCCAAGAGACCCAGTACTTC. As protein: CASSEATSGGQETQYF.

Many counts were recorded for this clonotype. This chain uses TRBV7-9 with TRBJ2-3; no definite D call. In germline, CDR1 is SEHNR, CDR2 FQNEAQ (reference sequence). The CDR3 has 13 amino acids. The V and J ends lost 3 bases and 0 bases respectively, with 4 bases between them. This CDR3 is CASSLGSTDTQYF. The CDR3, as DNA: TGTGCCAGCAGCTTGGGGAGCACAGATACGCAGTATTTT.

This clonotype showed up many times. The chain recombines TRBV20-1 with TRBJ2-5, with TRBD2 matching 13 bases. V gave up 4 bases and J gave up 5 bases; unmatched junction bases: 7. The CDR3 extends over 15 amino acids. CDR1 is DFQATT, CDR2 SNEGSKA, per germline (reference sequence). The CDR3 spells CSAKAGLAGLETQYF. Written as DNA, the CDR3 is TGCAGTGCTAAAGCGGGACTAGCGGGGTTGGAGACCCAGTACTTC.

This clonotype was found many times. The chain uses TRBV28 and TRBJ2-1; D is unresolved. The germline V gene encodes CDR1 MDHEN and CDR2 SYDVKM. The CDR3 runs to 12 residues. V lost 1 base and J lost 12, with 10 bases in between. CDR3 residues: CASSLSWEVQFF. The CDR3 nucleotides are TGTGCCAGCAGTTTATCGTGGGAAGTGCAGTTCTTC.

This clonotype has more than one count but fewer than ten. The CDR3 DNA reads as TGTGCCAGCAGTCTGCACGCGGATACGCAGTATTTT. This encodes CASSLHADTQYF. The chain couples TRBV12-3 or TRBV12-4 to TRBJ2-3, with no clear D. Trimming removed 5 bases at V and 6 bases at J, with 9 bases between. There are 12 residues in the CDR3.

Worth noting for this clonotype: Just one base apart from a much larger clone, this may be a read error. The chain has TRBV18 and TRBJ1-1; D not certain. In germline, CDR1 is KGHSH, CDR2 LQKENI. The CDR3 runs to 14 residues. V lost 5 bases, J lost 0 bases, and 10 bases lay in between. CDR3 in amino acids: CASSSYSMNTEAFF. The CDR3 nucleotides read TGTGCCAGCTCATCTTACAGCATGAACACTGAAGCTTTCTTT.